This T cell receptor (beta chain) was captured by sequencing in a study of cytomegalovirus exposure and HLA in healthy donors. Both 60 Vbeta primers and 13 Jbeta primers went into the PCR. Produced via immunoSEQ multiplex PCR; TCRdb's table is partial and in-frame only. In the table there are some 100,000 clones, 70% of which are singletons. Trimming at V came to 6 bases and at J to 3 bases, leaving 5 bases not matched to a gene. The germline V gene has CDR1 SNHLY and CDR2 FYNNEI. This CDR3 is 14 amino acids long. Notes on this clone: Its antigen is undetermined.

Study observations and caveats: When a later analysis compared HLA-associated TCR beta chains with equally common others, the HLA-associated chains turned out to be more clonally expanded and to have lower generation probabilities. Reports described diagnosis of cytomegalovirus status by the classifier as highly specific and sensitive.

Sequencing used PBMCs. This chain uses TRBV2 with TRBJ2-3, with 8 bases identical to TRBD2. This clonotype was obtained from a woman between 45 and 65 years old in good health and CMV-seropositive. The CDR3 nucleotides read TGTGCCAGCAGCATTAGCGGGATGACAGATACGCAGTATTTT. Amino acid sequence: CASSISGMTDTQYF.